What follows are 17 T cell receptor beta chains derived from one specimen sequenced in a study of T cells after yellow fever vaccination. TCRdb passed the 5' RACE reads through MiXCR, listing each CDR3 protein once. The sample has 100,000 to 150,000 distinct CDR3 sequences, over 12% seen once; the top ten hold 43%. The specimen was CD8+ T cells sorted from PBMCs, collected 5 days after the yellow fever booster vaccination. The receptors stem from a man younger than 35 who received the YFV17D yellow fever vaccine.

The DNA for the CDR3 is TGCGCCAGCAGTCAATCTAGCAGGAGGACATCCTATAATTCACCCCTCCACTTT. Amino acid sequence: CASSQSSRRTSYNSPLHF. The gene calls are TRBV23-1 and TRBJ1-6, with D maybe TRBD1 (5 bases). TRBV23-1 is flagged as an ORF with uncertain function. The CDR3 loop spans 18 amino acids. The ends were cut back, 0 bases at V and 1 base at J, with 13 bases in the middle.

The chain combines TRBV2 with TRBJ1-1; tentatively, D is TRBD1 (5 bases). There are 13 residues in the CDR3. Per germline, CDR1 SNHLY and CDR2 FYNNEI. V lost 1 base and J lost 4, with 7 bases in between. The CDR3 here is CASSEGGVTEAFF. The CDR3 DNA reads TGTGCCAGCAGTGAAGGGGGGGTCACTGAAGCTTTCTTT.

This clonotype turned up a few times. This chain joins TRBV3-1 and TRBJ2-1; 10 nucleotides match TRBD2. The germline V gene encodes CDR1 LGHDT and CDR2 YNNKEL (reference sequence). Germline trimming cut 4 bases from V and 9 bases from J; bases unmatched to any gene: 9. This CDR3 comprises 15 residues. In DNA, the CDR3 is TGTGCCAGCAGCCCGCCGGGACTAGCGTCGGGTGAGCAGTTCTTC. Residues: CASSPPGLASGEQFF.

This clonotype was seen a few times. This chain connects TRBV27 to TRBJ2-1; TRBD1 is a possible D gene (5 bases). The germline gives CDR1 MNHEY, CDR2 SMNVEV (reference sequence). Between the trimmed V and J ends, which lost 3 bases and 4 bases, there was a span of 19 bases. The CDR3 has 17 residues. Written as DNA, the CDR3 is TGTGCCAGCAGTTTCGCCCCCTCCTTCGACAGTTACAATGAGCAGTTCTTC. Translated, it gives CASSFAPSFDSYNEQFF.

The gene calls are TRBV29-1 and TRBJ1-2; 7 bases agree with TRBD1. Germline V gene sequence: CDR1 SQVTM, CDR2 ANQGSEA. This CDR3 contains 20 residues. After removal of 0 bases from V and 3 bases from J, the junction contained 22 bases not matched to a gene. The CDR3 protein is CSVEDLFSTGTRGIDYGYTF. The CDR3 DNA is TGCAGCGTTGAAGACTTATTTTCGACAGGGACAAGGGGTATAGACTATGGCTACACCTTC. Together with reference TRBV29-1 and TRBJ1-2, the CDR3 gives the full variable domain: SAVISQKPSRDICQRGTSLTIQCQVDSQVTMMFWYRQQPGQSLTLIATANQGSEATYESGFVIDKFPISRPNLTFSTLTVSNMSPEDSSIYLCSVEDLFSTGTRGIDYGYTFGSGTRLTVV.

In its sample, this clonotype was seen a few times. The chain has TRBV7-9 and TRBJ1-2, with D hard to call. The ends were cut back, 5 bases at V and 4 bases at J, with 17 bases in the middle. This CDR3 is 15 amino acids long. Germline V lookup: CDR1 SEHNR, CDR2 FQNEAQ (reference sequence). The CDR3 DNA sequence: TGTGCCAGCAGCCCCCCAACGGGGTCGGGCTATGGCTACACCTTC. Protein: CASSPPTGSGYGYTF.

Ten or more counts support this clonotype. The chain combines TRBV20-1 with TRBJ2-3; no firm D call. Germline CDR1 is DFQATT and CDR2 is SNEGSKA (reference sequence). The CDR3 totals 12 residues. The V and J ends lost 4 bases and 7 bases respectively, with 12 bases between them. CDR3 sequence (DNA): TGCAGTGCTAAATCCGACGGAAATACGCAGTATTTT. Its protein is CSAKSDGNTQYF.

The chain combines TRBV9 with TRBJ2-2; D is unresolved. Germline V CDR1 and CDR2: SGDLS, YYNGEE. The CDR3 extends over 17 amino acids. Trimming left V 0 bases short and J 3 bases short, with 15 bases between. DNA for the CDR3: TGTGCCAGCAGCGTAGTCGGAATAGTCTCGGACACCGGGGAGCTGTTTTTT. Translation gives CASSVVGIVSDTGELFF. Based on the CDR3 plus reference TRBV9 and TRBJ2-2, the full variable domain is DSGVTQTPKHLITATGQRVTLRCSPRSGDLSVYWYQQSLDQGLQFLIQYYNGEERAKGNILERFSAQQFPDLHSELNLSSLELGDSALYFCASSVVGIVSDTGELFFGEGSRLTVL.

The chain carries TRBV28 and TRBJ1-4, with D uncertain. CDR3 length: 18 residues. The germline V gene has CDR1 MDHEN and CDR2 SYDVKM. V was cut by 3 bases and J by 8 bases, with 25 bases left in between. CDR3 sequence: CASSFSDLKGSSGEKLFF. CDR3 bases: TGTGCCAGCAGTTTTTCCGACCTCAAGGGTTCTTCTGGCGAAAAACTGTTTTTT.

The CDR3 is CAWSAPPGREETQYF. In DNA form, the CDR3 reads TGTGCCTGGAGTGCCCCTCCTGGCAGGGAAGAGACCCAGTACTTC. The chain joins TRBV30 to TRBJ2-5; weak D call: TRBD1 (5 bases). The V gene's germline CDR1 is GTSNPN and CDR2 SVGIG (reference sequence). The CDR3 has 15 amino acids. V shed 1 base and J shed 3 bases, with 15 bases lying between them. The whole variable domain, filled in from reference TRBV30 and TRBJ2-5, reads SQTIHQWPATLVQPVGSPLSLECTVEGTSNPNLYWYRQAAGRGLQLLFYSVGIGQISSEVPQNLSASRPQDRQFILSSKKLLLSDSGFYLCAWSAPPGREETQYFGPGTRLLVL.

This clonotype was picked up many times. V usage is TRBV10-3 and J usage is TRBJ2-1; 8 bases line up with TRBD1. CDR1 is ENHRY, CDR2 SYGVKD, per germline. J lost 5 bases, V lost 7 bases, and 10 bases had no gene match. The CDR3 contains 15 residues. In DNA, the CDR3 is TGTGCCATCAACGAGGGCCAGGGGGCAGACAATGAGCAGTTCTTC. This encodes CAINEGQGADNEQFF.

The sample holds a few counts of this clonotype. The chain uses TRBV3-1 and TRBJ2-4; D perhaps matches TRBD1 (5 bases). The V end lost 1 base, the J end lost 1 base, and 11 bases lay between the germline ends. CDR3 length equals 16 residues. CDR1 LGHDT and CDR2 YNNKEL come from the germline V gene (reference sequence). DNA for the CDR3: TGTGCCAGCAGCCAAGGTGACAGTTGGGCCAAAAACATTCAGTACTTC. Protein sequence: CASSQGDSWAKNIQYF.

The chain's CDR3 is CASSLRDYVSYEQYF. The CDR3 DNA sequence: TGCGCCAGCAGCCTTCGGGACTACGTCTCCTACGAGCAGTACTTC. V is TRBV4-1 and J is TRBJ2-7; TRBD2 agrees at 7 bases. The V segment lost 4 bases and the J segment 0 bases; nucleotides outside the gene matches: 6. Germline V CDR1 and CDR2: MGHRA, YSYEKL. CDR3 length: 15 amino acids.

This clonotype has a handful of counts. The chain recombines TRBV7-8 with TRBJ1-2; D gene ambiguous. The germline CDR1 and CDR2 sequences are SGHVS and FQNEAQ. The CDR3 is 15 amino acids. V dropped 0 bases and J dropped 5 bases, with 13 bases sitting between them. The CDR3 region is CASSLAQTAIYGYTF. The DNA for the CDR3 is TGTGCCAGCAGCTTAGCGCAAACAGCCATTTATGGCTACACCTTC.

This clonotype was detected a few times. The chain is built from TRBV29-1 and TRBJ2-2; TRBD1 aligns across 7 bases. This CDR3 contains 16 residues. The trim removed 7 bases at V and 8 bases at J, leaving 19 bases unmatched. Per germline, CDR1 SQVTM and CDR2 ANQGSEA. The CDR3 spells CSALLPGQSDEGELFF. DNA for the CDR3: TGCAGCGCCCTTCTACCGGGACAGTCAGACGAGGGGGAGCTGTTTTTT.

The chain joins TRBV4-2 to TRBJ1-4; D is possibly TRBD1 (5 bases). CDR3 length equals 15 residues. Germline CDR1 and CDR2: LGHNA and YNFKEQ. V was cut by 1 base and J by 6 bases, with 12 bases left in between. The DNA for the CDR3 is TGTGCCAGCAGCCAAGGGGACGGGGTGGATGAAAAACTGTTTTTT. Protein sequence: CASSQGDGVDEKLFF.

The chain combines TRBV2 with TRBJ2-1, with 12 bases matching TRBD1. Germline values: CDR1 SNHLY, CDR2 FYNNEI. This CDR3 has 15 amino acids. Losses at the gene ends were 7 bases for V and 8 bases for J; bases not matched to a gene: 9. This CDR3 reads CASTNSGTGGHEQFF. CDR3 sequence (DNA): TGTGCCAGCACTAACAGCGGGACAGGGGGCCATGAGCAGTTCTTC.